The 8 T cell receptor beta chains presented below share a single source sample, sequenced in a study of T cell responses to AZD1222 COVID-19 vaccine. Sequencing used immunoSEQ multiplex PCR; TCRdb keeps in-frame clones, though not all of them. The sample lists roughly 120,000 clones, about 89% occurring once. Here the sequenced sample was peripheral blood, taken on day 0 of AZD1222 vaccination. The receptors shown here come from an adult in good health.

Here the CDR3 reads CASSLGRRGLMNTEAFF. CDR3 DNA: TGCGCCAGCAGCTTGGGCCGGCGAGGGCTTATGAACACTGAAGCTTTCTTT. The rearrangement uses TRBV5-1 and TRBJ1-1; no definite D call. The CDR3 is 17 amino acids. V lost 0 bases and J 0 bases, leaving 15 bases between the germline ends. Germline assignment: CDR1 SGHRS and CDR2 YFSETQ.

The chain couples TRBV19 to TRBJ1-6, with a possible D match to TRBD1 (6 bases). The CDR3 spans 14 residues. Germline assignment: CDR1 LNHDA and CDR2 SQIVND (reference sequence). Trimming left V 6 bases short and J 10 bases short, with 16 bases between. CDR3 nucleotides: TGTGCCAGTAGGGGACCAGATGGGACATCACCCCTCCACTTT. Its protein product is CASRGPDGTSPLHF. The full variable domain, with the rest looked up from reference TRBV19 and TRBJ1-6, is DGGITQSPKYLFRKEGQNVTLSCEQNLNHDAMYWYRQDPGQGLRLIYYSQIVNDFQKGDIAEGYSVSREKKESFPLTVTSAQKNPTAFYLCASRGPDGTSPLHFGNGTRLTVT.

The chain uses TRBV2 and TRBJ1-1; possible D gene TRBD1, 5 bases. This CDR3 contains 13 residues. Looked up from germline, CDR1 is SNHLY and CDR2 is FYNNEI. Trimming cost V 7 bases and J 5 bases, with 14 bases left between them. CDR3 sequence reads: CASTGQGGTEAFF. CDR3 in DNA: TGTGCCAGCACGGGCCAGGGTGGTACTGAAGCTTTCTTT.

The genes are TRBV6-2 or TRBV6-3 and TRBJ2-1; 13 bases map to TRBD2. This CDR3 comprises 20 residues. Germline CDR1 MNHEY, CDR2 SVGEGT. V lost 6 bases, J lost 4 bases, and 18 bases stayed unmatched. The CDR3 DNA sequence: TGTGCCAGCAGCACCCCTGGACTAGCGGGAGCGGGGGCCCTTTACAATGAGCAGTTCTTC. This translates into CASSTPGLAGAGALYNEQFF.

In this sample, this clone turned up a few times. The gene calls are TRBV5-1 and TRBJ1-3; unclear D gene. Germline V gives CDR1 SGHRS, CDR2 YFSETQ. Trimming shortened V by 0 bases and J by 0 bases, and 10 bases separated the two germline ends. CDR3 length: 16 residues. The CDR3, as DNA: TGCGCCAGCAGCTTGGAAGTCCTCCTCTCTGGAAACACCATATATTTT. This gives the protein CASSLEVLLSGNTIYF.

The rearrangement uses TRBV18 and TRBJ1-2; weak D call: TRBD1 (6 bases). Trimming shortened V by 3 bases and J by 7 bases, and 12 bases separated the two germline ends. Germline CDR1 and CDR2: KGHSH and LQKENI. The CDR3 runs to 13 residues. As DNA, the CDR3 is TGTGCCAGCTCACCGGGAAGGGACACTGGCTACACCTTC. Its protein product is CASSPGRDTGYTF.

The chain employs TRBV3-1 (or the pseudogene TRBV3-2) and TRBJ1-2, with unresolved D. The CDR3 has 14 amino acids. Per germline, CDR1 LGHDT and CDR2 YNNKEL (reference sequence). V lost 1 base and J 4 bases, leaving 10 bases between the germline ends. The CDR3 here is CASSQAQSGYGYTF. CDR3 nucleotides: TGTGCCAGCAGCCAAGCGCAGTCCGGCTATGGCTACACCTTC.

This sequence joins TRBV3-1 (or the pseudogene TRBV3-2) and TRBJ2-5, with D unclear. Trimming shortened V by 8 bases and J by 9 bases, and 22 bases separated the two germline ends. Germline V lookup: CDR1 LGHDT, CDR2 YNNKEL (reference sequence). The CDR3 has 14 amino acids. The CDR3 loop is CASGFSDGLDAQYF. CDR3 in DNA: TGTGCCAGCGGCTTTTCGGACGGGTTGGATGCCCAGTACTTC.